A selection of T cell receptor beta chains follows, all from one sample in a study of OX40 agonist ivuxolimab in advanced cancers. Profiling relied on immunoSEQ multiplex PCR, and the TCRdb table lists in-frame clones only, not all of them. The sample records 95,000 to 150,000 clones, 80% to 95% being singletons. The sequencing used CD4+ or CD8+ T cells sorted from blood, collected in a trial of the OX40 agonist ivuxolimab. The source is an adult with an advanced solid tumor such as melanoma, head and neck, liver or kidney cancer. Both conserved end residues are part of each CDR3. D genes are given only for firm matches. Size tells how often a clone was seen (once, few, many) or the class of an expanded clone, and some rows leave it out.

d_call clone_size j_call v_call cdr3_nt cdr3_aa
- - TRBJ2-7 TRBV9 TGTGCCAGCAGCGCAGCGGGCTCCTACGAGCAGTACTTC CASSAAGSYEQYF
TRBD1 - TRBJ2-7 TRBV6-6 TGTGCCAGCAGTACAAGACAGGGGACGAACGAGCAGTACTTC CASSTRQGTNEQYF
- - TRBJ1-5 TRBV28 TGTGCCAGCAGCCGAGGGGGGGAGGGCAATCAGCCCCAGCATTTT CASSRGGEGNQPQHF
- - TRBJ1-2 TRBV7-2 TGTGCCAGCAGCTTCCCGGGGGGGGGCTACACCTTC CASSFPGGGYTF
TRBD1 - TRBJ2-7 TRBV5-5 TGTGCCAGCAGCTCCCGAACAGGGGTCGTCTACGAGCAGTACTTC CASSSRTGVVYEQYF
TRBD2 - TRBJ2-7 TRBV4-2 TGTGCCAGCAGCCAAACCCCTGAGCGGGGTTACGAGCAGTACTTC CASSQTPERGYEQYF
TRBD1 once TRBJ1-5 TRBV19 TGTGCCAGTAGTCCCGAGTCGGGACAGATTAGCAATCAGCCCCAGCATTTT CASSPESGQISNQPQHF
TRBD1 - TRBJ1-6 TRBV4-3 TGCGCCAGCAGCCACACAGGGGGCTTGGGTTCACCCCTCCACTTT CASSHTGGLGSPLHF
- - TRBJ1-2 TRBV30 TGTGCCTGGAATGGCGGGCTGTATGGCTACACCTTC CAWNGGLYGYTF
- - TRBJ2-3 TRBV19 TGTGCCAGTAGTATCGCCTTAGCGTCCCTTGGGGATACGCAGTATTTT CASSIALASLGDTQYF
- - TRBJ1-2 TRBV18 TGTGCCAGCTCAGCGCGGGACACTCCTAACTATGGCTACACCTTC CASSARDTPNYGYTF
- - TRBJ2-1 TRBV9 TGTGCCAGCAGCAGCCGGGGCGGTCCCTACAATGAGCAGTTCTTC CASSSRGGPYNEQFF
- - TRBJ1-1 TRBV7-8 TGTGCCAGCAGCTTAAAGGAGGGGACTGAAGCTTTCTTT CASSLKEGTEAFF
TRBD2 - TRBJ2-1 TRBV7-7 TGTGCCAGCAGCCATATAGCGGGAGGGCCTCAAGATGAGCAGTTCTTC CASSHIAGGPQDEQFF
- - TRBJ1-4 TRBV7-9 TGTGCCAGCAGCTTAGAACGGGGGCCGCCCCCTCCTCCTAATGAAAAACTGTTTTTT CASSLERGPPPPPNEKLFF
TRBD2 - TRBJ2-5 TRBV7-9 TGTGCCAGCAGCTTAGCTCGACTAGCGGGGGACGAAGGTGAGACCCAGTACTTC CASSLARLAGDEGETQYF
- - TRBJ1-4 TRBV7-9 TGTGCCAGCAGCCCCGGGACGGTCACGAATGAAAAACTGTTTTTT CASSPGTVTNEKLFF
- once TRBJ2-5 TRBV7-2 TGTGCCAGCAGCTTATCGAGGGGCCAAGAGACCCAGTACTTC CASSLSRGQETQYF
- - TRBJ2-5 TRBV5-5 TGTGCCAGCAGCCCCAGGGGCCAGACCCAGTACTTC CASSPRGQTQYF
TRBD1 - TRBJ2-4 TRBV7-2 TGTGCCAGCGCGACAGGGGGGGCCAAAAACATTCAGTACTTC CASATGGAKNIQYF
- - TRBJ2-5 TRBV19 TGTGCCAGTAGTATCCCCGGGACCCGGGAGACCCAGTACTTC CASSIPGTRETQYF
- - TRBJ2-7 TRBV27 TGTGCCAGCAGTCGCACGGGGACACTCAGCTACGAGCAGTACTTC CASSRTGTLSYEQYF
- - TRBJ2-1 TRBV7-2 TGTGCCAGCAGCCGATTGGGACCTGTCAATGAGCAGTTCTTC CASSRLGPVNEQFF
- - TRBJ2-7 TRBV10-3 TGTGCCATCAGTCAAACCCAAATCCTGAGCTCCTACGAGCAGTACTTC CAISQTQILSSYEQYF
- - TRBJ1-1 TRBV28 TGTGCCAGCAGTGAGGGCCGGGGGACCACTGAAGCTTTCTTT CASSEGRGTTEAFF
TRBD2 - TRBJ2-7 TRBV19 TGTGCCAGTAGTGTCAGACTAGCCGGCGTTGATGAGCAGTACTTC CASSVRLAGVDEQYF
- - TRBJ2-3 TRBV7-2 TGTGCCAGCAGCCCCATTACCACAGATACGCAGTATTTT CASSPITTDTQYF
TRBD1 - TRBJ2-2 TRBV2 TGTGCCAGCAGGCGAGGACAGGCGATCGGGGAGCTGTTTTTT CASRRGQAIGELFF
TRBD2 - TRBJ2-3 TRBV28 TGTGCCAGCAGCCGTTCTGGGGGAGGGCCATCAAATACGCAGTATTTT CASSRSGGGPSNTQYF
- - TRBJ2-5 TRBV28 TGTGCCAGCAGTTTGGGGGGCTTGACGGAGACCCAGTACTTC CASSLGGLTETQYF
- - TRBJ1-2 TRBV19 TGTGCCAGTAGTATAGCTGATAACTATGGCTACACCTTC CASSIADNYGYTF
- - TRBJ2-3 TRBV5-1 TGCGCCAGCAGCTTGGTTCAGGAACCCCCCAGAACGCAGTATTTT CASSLVQEPPRTQYF
- - TRBJ1-1 TRBV5-1 TGCGCCAGCAGTGACATAAACATGGGGGGGCCTGAAGCTTTCTTT CASSDINMGGPEAFF
- - TRBJ2-3 TRBV5-1 TGCGCCAGCAGCTTAGCCTCCTGGCCAGATACGCAGTATTTT CASSLASWPDTQYF
TRBD2 - TRBJ2-1 TRBV10-3 TGTGCCATCAGTAAGACTAGCGGGAGCTCCTACAATGAGCAGTTCTTC CAISKTSGSSYNEQFF
- once TRBJ2-7 TRBV28 TGTGCCAGCAGAATCGACGGGGCCAACTACGAGCAGTACTTC CASRIDGANYEQYF
TRBD1 - TRBJ1-1 TRBV11-2 TGTGCCAGCAGCTTAAGCCCGGGACAGTACACTGAAGCTTTCTTT CASSLSPGQYTEAFF
- - TRBJ1-1 TRBV6-6 TGTGCCAGCAGTTACTCCCTTGAAGCTTTCTTT CASSYSLEAFF
- - TRBJ2-7 TRBV2 TGTGCCAGCAAGGTCCGTTTTTCTCAAGCGGTGGAGCAGTACTTC CASKVRFSQAVEQYF
TRBD1 - TRBJ2-1 TRBV28 TGTGCCAGCAGTATAAAACAGGGGGCGCGGCAGTTCTTC CASSIKQGARQFF
- few TRBJ2-3 TRBV7-2 TGTGCCAGCAGCTTAACACTTCCTAGCACAGATACGCAGTATTTT CASSLTLPSTDTQYF
- - TRBJ1-4 TRBV19 TGTGCCAGCTCCTTCATAGATAGTGAAAAACTGTTTTTT CASSFIDSEKLFF
- - TRBJ2-5 TRBV18 TGTGCCAGCTCCTGGACAGAAGAGACCCAGTACTTC CASSWTEETQYF
TRBD2 - TRBJ2-7 TRBV5-4 TGTGCCAGCAGCTTGGAAGTTGGACTAGCGGGAATCAACGAGCAGTACTTC CASSLEVGLAGINEQYF
- - TRBJ2-3 TRBV18 TGTGCCAGCTCACCAGGAGGCACAGATACGCAGTATTTT CASSPGGTDTQYF
TRBD1 - TRBJ1-2 TRBV5-4 TGTGCCAGCAGCTCCCCCCAGGACAGGCAAGGCTACACCTTC CASSSPQDRQGYTF
- - TRBJ2-7 TRBV15 TGTGCCACCAGCAGAGGGGTGGACAGCTCCTACGAGCAGTACTTC CATSRGVDSSYEQYF
- - TRBJ2-1 TRBV6-5 TGTGCCAGCAGTTATAGGTACAATGAGCAGTTCTTC CASSYRYNEQFF
- once TRBJ2-3 TRBV5-1 TGCGCCAGCAGCTTTCGCGGAGCGATGCCCACAGATACGCAGTATTTT CASSFRGAMPTDTQYF
- few TRBJ2-5 TRBV19 TGTGCCAGTAGTCGGGGTCGAGAGACCCAGTACTTC CASSRGRETQYF
TRBD1 once TRBJ2-1 TRBV11-3 TGTGCCAGCAGCCCAGGGACAGGGGGGTTCTCCTACAATGAGCAGTTCTTC CASSPGTGGFSYNEQFF
- - TRBJ1-6 TRBV7-9 TGTGCCAGCAGCTTCACAGGTGACAATTCACCCCTCCACTTT CASSFTGDNSPLHF
TRBD1 few TRBJ1-2 TRBV6-1 TGTGCCAGCAGTGACGTCCAGGGGGCGCAAGGCTACACCTTC CASSDVQGAQGYTF
TRBD1 - TRBJ1-5 TRBV7-9 TGTGCCAGCAGCTTGACAGGGGATGATCAGCCCCAGCATTTT CASSLTGDDQPQHF
- - TRBJ1-3 TRBV15 TGTGCCACCAGCCGATACGGTTCCGCGCTAAACACCATATATTTT CATSRYGSALNTIYF
- - TRBJ2-1 TRBV5-1 TGCGCCAGCAGCTCAATTAGCCCCTTCTACAATGAGCAGTTCTTC CASSSISPFYNEQFF
TRBD1 - TRBJ1-1 TRBV18 TGTGCCAGCTCCCCTCAGACAGGGCCGTGGGTGGAGGCTTTCTTT CASSPQTGPWVEAFF
- - TRBJ1-3 TRBV6-5 TGTGCCAGCAGTTACGGGGGGGGGCTTTCGGGAAACACCATATATTTT CASSYGGGLSGNTIYF
- - TRBJ2-2 TRBV6-1 TGTGCCCACCCGGGTCTCTACACCGGGGAGCTGTTTTTT CAHPGLYTGELFF
- - TRBJ1-1 TRBV5-1 TGCGCCAGTCCCTCCAGGGCAGTGAACACTGAAGCTTTCTTT CASPSRAVNTEAFF